These 31 T cell receptor beta chains were sequenced from one sample in a study of OX40 agonist ivuxolimab in advanced cancers. Sequencing used immunoSEQ multiplex PCR; TCRdb keeps in-frame clones, though not all of them. The sample has 75,000 to 90,000 clones; 70% to 90% are singletons. Specimen: CD4+ or CD8+ T cells sorted from blood, collected in a trial of the OX40 agonist ivuxolimab. These receptors came from an adult with an advanced solid tumor such as melanoma, head and neck, liver or kidney cancer.

The gene calls are TRBV18 and TRBJ2-7, with no clear D. V gave up 2 bases and J gave up 3 bases, with 8 bases separating them. Germline V CDR1 and CDR2: KGHSH, LQKENI. This CDR3 is 13 amino acids long. The CDR3 spells CASSPGALYEQYF. CDR3 coding DNA: TGTGCCAGCTCACCAGGTGCGCTCTACGAGCAGTACTTC. Full variable domain (rest looked up from reference TRBV18 and TRBJ2-7): NAGVMQNPRHLVRRRGQEARLRCSPMKGHSHVYWYRQLPEEGLKFMVYLQKENIIDESGMPKERFSAEFPKEGPSILRIQQVVRGDSAAYFCASSPGALYEQYFGPGTRLTVT.

The V gene is TRBV5-1, the J gene TRBJ1-2; no clear D gene. CDR1 is SGHRS, CDR2 YFSETQ, per germline. Trimming removed 1 base from V and 2 bases from J, with 18 bases in between. The CDR3 covers 17 residues. The DNA of the CDR3 is TGCGCCAGCAGCTTGAGAGGGCTTGGGGAACGGAACTATGGCTACACCTTC. Amino acids: CASSLRGLGERNYGYTF.

The chain recombines TRBV5-1 with TRBJ2-2, with TRBD1 matching 8 bases. Per germline, CDR1 SGHRS and CDR2 YFSETQ. There are 15 residues in the CDR3. With V trimmed by 5 bases and J by 4 bases, 7 bases remained unmatched. CDR3 region: CASSPGQAGTGELFF. In DNA form, the CDR3 reads TGCGCCAGCAGTCCGGGACAGGCCGGCACCGGGGAGCTGTTTTTT.

The chain recombines TRBV11-2 with TRBJ2-7; D might be TRBD2 (5 bases). The CDR3 covers 13 residues. From germline, CDR1 is SGHAT and CDR2 FQNNGV. Trimming cost V 0 bases and J 4 bases, with 7 bases left between them. The CDR3 DNA is TGTGCCAGCAGCTTAGATTGGAGGTACGAGCAGTACTTC. Translation gives CASSLDWRYEQYF.

CDR3 sequence: CASSDFVKGVGKLFF. CDR3 sequence (DNA): TGTGCCAGCAGTGATTTCGTAAAGGGGGTGGGAAAACTGTTTTTT. This rearrangement joins TRBV25-1 to TRBJ1-4, with a tentative D call TRBD1 (6 bases). Germline V gene lookup returns CDR1 MGHDK and CDR2 SYGVNS. The CDR3 is 15 amino acids. The V and J ends lost 3 bases and 10 bases respectively, with 18 bases between them.

This clone showed up just a few times. V is TRBV2 and J is TRBJ2-5; D perhaps matches TRBD2 (5 bases). Germline V gene data show CDR1 as SNHLY and CDR2 as FYNNEI. The CDR3 has 13 amino acids. Trimming stripped 5 bases from V and 5 bases from J, with 12 bases between. The CDR3: CASSRRALETQYF. In DNA form, the CDR3 reads TGTGCCAGCAGTCGGCGGGCTCTCGAGACCCAGTACTTC.

In its sample, this clone was seen once. The chain carries TRBV9 and TRBJ1-2; the match to TRBD1 covers 9 bases. The length of the CDR3 is 12 residues. Germline values: CDR1 SGDLS, CDR2 YYNGEE. With V trimmed by 6 bases and J by 10 bases, 7 bases remained unmatched. The CDR3 DNA reads TGTGCCAGCACGAGAACAGGGGGCGACTACACCTTC. Its protein product is CASTRTGGDYTF.

V usage is TRBV5-4 and J usage is TRBJ2-3; the D call may be TRBD1 or TRBD2 (5 bases each). This CDR3 is 15 amino acids long. Trimming pared 0 bases from V and 0 bases from J, leaving 8 bases between. The V gene's germline CDR1 is SGHNT and CDR2 YYREEE (reference sequence). CDR3: CASSLAGASTDTQYF. The CDR3 DNA is TGTGCCAGCAGCTTGGCCGGGGCTAGCACAGATACGCAGTATTTT.

V and J are TRBV28 and TRBJ2-7; weak D call: TRBD1 (6 bases). V dropped 5 bases and J dropped 6 bases, with 17 bases sitting between them. This CDR3 comprises 14 residues. The germline V gene has CDR1 MDHEN and CDR2 SYDVKM. CDR3 sequence (DNA): TGTGCCAGCAGTCCGGGACAACAACGGGGCGAGCAGTACTTC. This codes for CASSPGQQRGEQYF.

The chain joins TRBV7-3 to TRBJ2-5; D is possibly TRBD2 (9 bases). From germline, CDR1 is SGHTA and CDR2 FQGTGA. The CDR3 is 15 residues long. With 5 bases removed from V and 3 bases from J, the gap between germline ends came to 16 bases. CDR3 region: CASSPGGGREETQYF. As DNA, the CDR3 is TGTGCCAGCAGCCCAGGGGGCGGGAGGGAAGAGACCCAGTACTTC.

J is TRBJ1-2 and V is TRBV28; tentative D call: TRBD1 (5 bases). Trimming stripped 5 bases from V and 13 bases from J, with 20 bases between. Germline-derived CDR1 and CDR2 are MDHEN and SYDVKM. This CDR3 is built from 13 residues. DNA for the CDR3: TGTGCCAGCAGTGCCCGGCAGGGCCCCTTTTTCACCTTC. Translated, it gives CASSARQGPFFTF.

This clone was seen only a few times. The genes are TRBV7-2 and TRBJ1-1, with 8 nucleotides matching TRBD1. V shed 4 bases, J shed 3 bases, and the junction held 4 bases outside the gene matches. In germline, CDR1 is SGHTA, CDR2 FQGNSA. CDR3 length equals 14 residues. For the CDR3, the DNA is TGTGCCAGCAGCTCAGGACAGGGATACACTGAAGCTTTCTTT. Residues: CASSSGQGYTEAFF. Full variable domain (missing parts from reference TRBV7-2 and TRBJ1-1): GAGVSQSPSNKVTEKGKDVELRCDPISGHTALYWYRQSLGQGLEFLIYFQGNSAPDKSGLPSDRFSAERTGGSVSTLTIQRTQQEDSAVYLCASSSGQGYTEAFFGQGTRLTVV.

The V and J genes are TRBV11-2 and TRBJ2-6; D might be TRBD1 (5 bases). The CDR3 runs 17 residues. The V end lost 3 bases, the J end lost 0 bases, and 12 bases lay between the germline ends. Germline lookup yields CDR1 SGHAT and CDR2 FQNNGV. CDR3 nucleotide sequence: TGTGCCAGCAGCTTGACAGCTCTATTCTCTGGGGCCAACGTCCTGACTTTC. It specifies CASSLTALFSGANVLTF.

The genes are TRBV28 and TRBJ2-1; 10 nucleotides line up with TRBD2. The V gene end was trimmed by 8 bases and the J gene end by 7 bases; junction bases not matched to a gene: 11. Germline V gene data show CDR1 as MDHEN and CDR2 as SYDVKM. This CDR3 is 15 amino acids long. CDR3 bases: TGTGCCAGCTCACGTCGAGGACTAGCGGCAAATGAGCAGTTCTTC. Translation: CASSRRGLAANEQFF.

The chain links TRBV6-4 to TRBJ2-7; 10 nucleotides match TRBD1. Germline CDR1 is MRHNA and CDR2 is SNTAGT. This CDR3 contains 21 residues. V shed 0 bases and J 2 bases; nucleotides not matched to a gene: 19. DNA for the CDR3: TGTGCCAGCAGTGACTCCGGTAAGGACAGGGGGGGAACTAGCGGACCCTACGAGCAGTACTTC. The encoded protein is CASSDSGKDRGGTSGPYEQYF.

The V call is TRBV6-1, the J call TRBJ2-7; the match to TRBD1 covers 7 bases. Trimming cost V 6 bases and J 1 base; bases outside gene matches: 9. CDR1 is MNHNS and CDR2 is SASEGT in the germline V gene. This CDR3 is 15 amino acids long. As DNA, the CDR3 is TGTGCCAGCAGGACCGGGACAGCTTTTTCCTACGAGCAGTACTTC. As protein: CASRTGTAFSYEQYF.

Here the CDR3 DNA reads TGTGCCAGCAGCATGGGTCACATCGGGACCCAGTACTTC. Residues: CASSMGHIGTQYF. The chain links TRBV6-5 to TRBJ2-5; D is unresolved. V was pared by 6 bases and J by 7 bases, with 15 bases between. Germline CDR1 is MNHEY and CDR2 is SVGAGI. The CDR3 is 13 amino acids.

This rearrangement joins TRBV18 to TRBJ2-2; D call uncertain. The germline V gene encodes CDR1 KGHSH and CDR2 LQKENI. The germline V and J ends were trimmed by 0 bases and 0 bases, with 5 bases remaining between them. The CDR3 runs to 15 residues. CDR3 coding DNA: TGTGCCAGCTCACCACCCAGACCGAACACCGGGGAGCTGTTTTTT. This encodes CASSPPRPNTGELFF.

V and J are TRBV19 and TRBJ1-5; 9 positions agree with TRBD1. Germline loops: CDR1 LNHDA, CDR2 SQIVND (reference sequence). CDR3 length equals 14 residues. V shed 11 bases, J shed 7 bases, and the junction held 12 bases outside the gene matches. The CDR3 loop is CAGSDRGGRQPQHF. The CDR3 DNA is TGTGCCGGTTCGGACAGGGGAGGACGCCAGCCCCAGCATTTT.

This rearrangement joins TRBV2 to TRBJ1-3; no clear D gene. Trimming took 4 bases from V and 4 from J, leaving 8 bases between them. The CDR3 extends over 13 amino acids. The germline V gene has CDR1 SNHLY and CDR2 FYNNEI. CDR3 protein: CASSAKGGNTIYF. The CDR3 DNA is TGTGCCAGCAGTGCGAAAGGGGGAAACACCATATATTTT.

This clone was observed a single time. This chain links TRBV2 with TRBJ1-2; TRBD1 agrees at 10 bases. CDR3 length: 13 residues. J lost 3 bases, V lost 6 bases, and 1 base had no gene match. CDR1 is SNHLY and CDR2 is FYNNEI in the germline V gene. DNA of the CDR3: TGTGCCAGCAGGGGACAGGGGCACTATGGCTACACCTTC. Translation gives CASRGQGHYGYTF.

This chain links TRBV14 with TRBJ2-7; tentative D call: TRBD1 (6 bases). Trimming pared 0 bases from V and 9 bases from J, leaving 9 bases between. The CDR3 length is 12 residues. In germline, CDR1 is SGHDN, CDR2 FVKESK. The DNA for the CDR3 is TGTGCCAGCAGCCAAGATATAGGGGGGCAGTACTTC. Amino acids: CASSQDIGGQYF.

The chain has TRBV5-1 and TRBJ2-1; a possible D gene is TRBD2 (7 bases). The germline V gene encodes CDR1 SGHRS and CDR2 YFSETQ. V gave up 4 bases and J gave up 8 bases, with 16 bases separating them. This CDR3 has 14 residues. DNA for the CDR3: TGCGCCAGCAGCCCCGGGGGGCTCGGCGATGAGCAGTTCTTC. Translating it yields CASSPGGLGDEQFF.

The chain has TRBV7-2 and TRBJ2-5, with D unclear. Per the germline V gene, CDR1 is SGHTA and CDR2 is FQGNSA. Trimming took 3 bases from V and 5 from J, leaving 13 bases between them. The CDR3 sequence is 14 residues long. CDR3 residues: CASSFVGSRETQYF. The CDR3 bases are TGTGCCAGCAGCTTTGTGGGGTCCCGCGAGACCCAGTACTTC.

J is TRBJ1-5 and V is TRBV27; no clear D. The V gene's germline CDR1 is MNHEY and CDR2 SMNVEV (reference sequence). Trimming left V 2 bases short and J 0 bases short, with 11 bases between. The CDR3 has 16 residues. DNA for the CDR3: TGTGCCAGCAGTTTAGAGGGCGGGGATAGCAATCAGCCCCAGCATTTT. Its translation is CASSLEGGDSNQPQHF.

The chain employs TRBV6-6 and TRBJ2-7; the match to TRBD2 covers 10 bases. The germline V gene encodes CDR1 MNHNY and CDR2 SVGAGI (reference sequence). V lost 7 bases, J lost 1 base, and 7 bases stayed unmatched. The CDR3 runs to 15 residues. The CDR3 coding sequence is TGTGCCAGCAAGCCGGGACTAGCGCTTTCCTACGAGCAGTACTTC. This translates into CASKPGLALSYEQYF.

The rearrangement joins TRBV11-2 to TRBJ2-1; D remains ambiguous. The CDR3 runs 11 residues. V lost 4 bases and J lost 14, with 12 bases in between. Germline values: CDR1 SGHAT, CDR2 FQNNGV. This CDR3 reads CASSSYGDEFF. The CDR3 bases are TGTGCCAGCAGCTCCTACGGAGACGAGTTCTTC.

The chain employs TRBV25-1 and TRBJ2-5; TRBD2 aligns across 12 bases. The J call may be mistaken, given a closer DNA end match to TRBJ2-7. In germline, CDR1 is MGHDK, CDR2 SYGVNS. CDR3 length: 16 amino acids. CDR3 sequence reads: CASSDPRLAGVPEQYF. The CDR3 DNA follows: TGTGCCAGCAGTGACCCCAGACTAGCGGGAGTCCCCGAGCAGTACTTC.

This clone came up once. The CDR3 spells CASSSQSNQPQHF. The CDR3 nucleotides are TGTGCCAGCAGCTCGCAGAGCAATCAGCCCCAGCATTTT. V usage is TRBV5-8 and J usage is TRBJ1-5; no definite D call. The V end lost 3 bases, the J end lost 1 base, and 5 bases lay between the germline ends. The CDR3 is made up of 13 amino acids. The germline gives CDR1 SGHTS, CDR2 YDEGEE.

V and J are TRBV27 and TRBJ2-1; TRBD2 is a possible D gene (6 bases). Trimming pared 6 bases from V and 0 bases from J, leaving 12 bases between. Germline CDR1 MNHEY, CDR2 SMNVEV (reference sequence). The CDR3 loop spans 15 amino acids. The CDR3 region has the DNA TGTGCCAGCAGCTCCAGCGGGTACTCCTACAATGAGCAGTTCTTC. It translates to CASSSSGYSYNEQFF.

V gene TRBV6-5 combines with J gene TRBJ2-2, with D unresolved. The CDR3 has 11 amino acids. The V and J ends lost 6 bases and 2 bases respectively, with 1 base between them. In germline, CDR1 is MNHEY, CDR2 SVGAGI. CDR3 bases: TGTGCCAGCAGAAACACCGGGGAGCTGTTTTTT. This sequence encodes CASRNTGELFF.